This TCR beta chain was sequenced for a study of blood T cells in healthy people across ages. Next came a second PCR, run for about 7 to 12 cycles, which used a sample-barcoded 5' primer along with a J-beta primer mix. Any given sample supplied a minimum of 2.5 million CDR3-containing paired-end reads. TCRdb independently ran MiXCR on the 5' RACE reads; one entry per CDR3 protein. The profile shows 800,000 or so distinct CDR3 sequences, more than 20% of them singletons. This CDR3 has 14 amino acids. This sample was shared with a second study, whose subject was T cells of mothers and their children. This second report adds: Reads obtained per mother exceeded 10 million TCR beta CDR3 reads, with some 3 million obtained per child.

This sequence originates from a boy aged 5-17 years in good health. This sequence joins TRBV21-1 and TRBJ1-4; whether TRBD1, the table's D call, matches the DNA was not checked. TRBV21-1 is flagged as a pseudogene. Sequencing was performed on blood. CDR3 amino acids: CASNRQGANEKLFF. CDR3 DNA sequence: TGTGCCAGCAACAGACAGGGAGCTAATGAAAAACTGTTTTTT.